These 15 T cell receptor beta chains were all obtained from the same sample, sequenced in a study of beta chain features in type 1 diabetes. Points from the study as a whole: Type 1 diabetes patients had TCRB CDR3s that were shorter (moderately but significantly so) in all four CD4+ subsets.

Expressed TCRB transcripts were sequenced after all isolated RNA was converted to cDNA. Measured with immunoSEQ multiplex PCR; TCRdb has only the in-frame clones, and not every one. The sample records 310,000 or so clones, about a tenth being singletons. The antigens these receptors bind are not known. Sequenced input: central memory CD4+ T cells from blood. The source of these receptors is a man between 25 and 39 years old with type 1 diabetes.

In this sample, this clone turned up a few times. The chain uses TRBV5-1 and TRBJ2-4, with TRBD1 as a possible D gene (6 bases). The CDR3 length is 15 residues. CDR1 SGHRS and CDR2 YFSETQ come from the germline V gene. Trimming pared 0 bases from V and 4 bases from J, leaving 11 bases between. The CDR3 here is CASSLGGHQKNIQYF. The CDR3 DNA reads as TGCGCCAGCAGCTTGGGGGGACACCAAAAAAACATTCAGTACTTC. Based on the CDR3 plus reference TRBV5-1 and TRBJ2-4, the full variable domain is KAGVTQTPRYLIKTRGQQVTLSCSPISGHRSVSWYQQTPGQGLQFLFEYFSETQRNKGNFPGRFSGRQFSNSRSEMNVSTLELGDSALYLCASSLGGHQKNIQYFGAGTRLSVL.

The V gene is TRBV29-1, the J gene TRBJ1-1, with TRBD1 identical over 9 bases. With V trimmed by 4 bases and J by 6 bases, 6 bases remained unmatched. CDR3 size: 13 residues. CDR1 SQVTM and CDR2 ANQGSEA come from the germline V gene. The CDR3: CSVGGQGRAEAFF. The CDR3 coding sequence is TGCAGCGTTGGTGGACAGGGGCGGGCTGAAGCTTTCTTT.

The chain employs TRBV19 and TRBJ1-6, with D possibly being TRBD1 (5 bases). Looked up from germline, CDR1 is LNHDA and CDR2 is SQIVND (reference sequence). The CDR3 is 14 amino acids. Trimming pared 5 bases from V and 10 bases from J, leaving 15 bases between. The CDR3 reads CASSFSGQYSPLHF. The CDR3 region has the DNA TGTGCCAGTAGTTTCTCGGGGCAGTACTCACCCCTCCACTTT.

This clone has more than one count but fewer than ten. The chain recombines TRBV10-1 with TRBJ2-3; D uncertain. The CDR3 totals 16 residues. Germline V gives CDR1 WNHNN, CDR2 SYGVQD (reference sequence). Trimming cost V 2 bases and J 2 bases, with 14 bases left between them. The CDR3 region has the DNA TGCGCCAGCAGTGAGCTAGGCCAGTCCGCCACAGATACGCAGTATTTT. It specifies CASSELGQSATDTQYF.

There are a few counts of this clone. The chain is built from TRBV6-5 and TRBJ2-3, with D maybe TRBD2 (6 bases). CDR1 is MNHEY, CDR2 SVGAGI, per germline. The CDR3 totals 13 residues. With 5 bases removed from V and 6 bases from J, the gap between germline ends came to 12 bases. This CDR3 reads CASSQTSLDTQYF. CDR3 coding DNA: TGTGCCAGCAGTCAGACTAGTCTGGATACGCAGTATTTT.

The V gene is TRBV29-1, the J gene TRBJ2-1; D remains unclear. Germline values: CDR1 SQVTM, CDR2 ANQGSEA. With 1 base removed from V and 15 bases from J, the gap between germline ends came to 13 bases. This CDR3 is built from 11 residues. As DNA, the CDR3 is TGCAGCGTTGAAGTTGCGCGGAGCCGGTTCTTC. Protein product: CSVEVARSRFF.

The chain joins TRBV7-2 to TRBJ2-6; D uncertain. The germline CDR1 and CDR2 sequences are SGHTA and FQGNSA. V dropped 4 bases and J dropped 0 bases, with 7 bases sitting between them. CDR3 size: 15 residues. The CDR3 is CASSSMGSGANVLTF. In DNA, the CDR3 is TGTGCCAGCAGCTCGATGGGCTCTGGGGCCAACGTCCTGACTTTC.

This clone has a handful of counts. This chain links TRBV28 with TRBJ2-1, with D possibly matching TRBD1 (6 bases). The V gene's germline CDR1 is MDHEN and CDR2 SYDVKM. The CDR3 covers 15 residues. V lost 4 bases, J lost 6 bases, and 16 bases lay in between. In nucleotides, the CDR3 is TGTGCCAGCAGTTGGGGCAGGGGATCCCTCAATGAGCAGTTCTTC. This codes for CASSWGRGSLNEQFF.

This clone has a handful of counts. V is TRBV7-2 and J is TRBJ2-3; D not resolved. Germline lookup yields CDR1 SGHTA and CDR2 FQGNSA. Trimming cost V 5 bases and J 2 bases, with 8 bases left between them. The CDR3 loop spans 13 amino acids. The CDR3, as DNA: TGTGCCAGCAGCGATAGACCCACAGATACGCAGTATTTT. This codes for CASSDRPTDTQYF.

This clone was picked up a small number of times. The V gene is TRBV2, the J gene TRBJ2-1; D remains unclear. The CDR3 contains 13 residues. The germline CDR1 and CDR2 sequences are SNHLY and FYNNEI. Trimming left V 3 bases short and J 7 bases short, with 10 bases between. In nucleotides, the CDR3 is TGTGCCAGCAGTGAGGGGATTTCTAATGAGCAGTTCTTC. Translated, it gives CASSEGISNEQFF.

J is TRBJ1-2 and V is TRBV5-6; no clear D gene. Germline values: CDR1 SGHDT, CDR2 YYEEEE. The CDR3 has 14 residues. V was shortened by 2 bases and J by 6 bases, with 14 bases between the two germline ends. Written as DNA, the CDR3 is TGTGCCAGCAGCTTCTTGGGAGGCGAAAATGGCTACACCTTC. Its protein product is CASSFLGGENGYTF.

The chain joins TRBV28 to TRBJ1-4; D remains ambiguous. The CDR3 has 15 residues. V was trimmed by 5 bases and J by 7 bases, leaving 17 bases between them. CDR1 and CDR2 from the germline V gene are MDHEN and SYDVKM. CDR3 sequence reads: CASSKSGGASEKLFF. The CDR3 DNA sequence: TGTGCCAGCAGTAAATCCGGCGGAGCGAGTGAAAAACTGTTTTTT.

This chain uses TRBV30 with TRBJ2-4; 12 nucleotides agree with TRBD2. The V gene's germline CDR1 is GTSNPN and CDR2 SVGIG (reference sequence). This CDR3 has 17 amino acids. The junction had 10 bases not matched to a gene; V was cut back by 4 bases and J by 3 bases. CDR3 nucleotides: TGTGCCTGGAAGGATAGACTAGCGGGGGCCCACAAAAACATTCAGTACTTC. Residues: CAWKDRLAGAHKNIQYF.

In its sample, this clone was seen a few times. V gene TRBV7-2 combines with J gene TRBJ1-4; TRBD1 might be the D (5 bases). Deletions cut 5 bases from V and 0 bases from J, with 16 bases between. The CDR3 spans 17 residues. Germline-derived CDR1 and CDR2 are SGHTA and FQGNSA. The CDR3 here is CASSRGGTSATNEKLFF. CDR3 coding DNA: TGTGCCAGCAGCCGGGGAGGGACGTCTGCAACTAATGAAAAACTGTTTTTT.

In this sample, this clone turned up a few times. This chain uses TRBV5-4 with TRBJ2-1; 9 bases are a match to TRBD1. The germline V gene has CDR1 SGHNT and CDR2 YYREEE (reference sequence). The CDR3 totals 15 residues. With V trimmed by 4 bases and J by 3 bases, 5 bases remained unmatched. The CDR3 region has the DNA TGTGCCAGCAGCGACCCGGGACAGGGCTACAATGAGCAGTTCTTC. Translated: CASSDPGQGYNEQFF.